This T cell receptor (beta chain) was recovered during a study of CD8 T cells in ankylosing spondylitis. This clonotype was counted only a few times. Its antigen is still unknown. Study findings and constraints: The study looked at matched synovial fluid samples from ankylosing spondylitis patients. Disease-linked clones were reported to be significantly enriched there.

Making the TCR beta libraries involved quantitative 5'-RACE with molecular barcodes. MiXCR, run by TCRdb on the 5' RACE reads, gives a single entry per CDR3 protein. The table shows around 250,000 distinct CDR3 sequences, with over 15% occurring only once. The germline V gene has CDR1 SQVTM and CDR2 ANQGSEA. CDR3 length: 12 amino acids. Unmatched junction bases numbered 2, after V lost 1 base and J lost 14 bases. The receptor was isolated from a male donor with ankylosing spondylitis or in good health (not recorded which). The rearrangement links TRBV29-1 to TRBJ2-1; 13 bases line up with TRBD2. Material for sequencing was blood, either unsorted or a sorted T cell fraction (not recorded which). The CDR3, as DNA: TGCAGCGTTGAAGGGACTAGCGGGAGAAAGTTCTTC. Amino acids: CSVEGTSGRKFF.